One and the same sample provided the 25 T cell receptor beta chains below, sequenced in a study of blood T cell repertoires in COVID-19. Profiled with immunoSEQ multiplex PCR; TCRdb holds only in-frame clones, not every one. The table shows about 120,000 clones, with around three quarters occurring only once. The sequenced material came from peripheral blood. These receptors were taken from a man in his sixties with active or convalescent COVID-19.

This chain joins TRBV7-8 and TRBJ1-3; D is unresolved. This CDR3 has 14 amino acids. The germline V gene has CDR1 SGHVS and CDR2 FQNEAQ. V dropped 3 bases and J dropped 0 bases, with 6 bases sitting between them. CDR3 loop: CASSLGFSGNTIYF. The CDR3 region has the DNA TGTGCCAGCAGCTTGGGCTTCTCTGGAAACACCATATATTTT.

The chain joins TRBV27 to TRBJ2-6; weak D call: TRBD1 (6 bases). CDR1 and CDR2 (germline): MNHEY, SMNVEV (reference sequence). The CDR3 loop spans 14 amino acids. Trimming took off 8 bases at V and 0 bases at J, with 8 bases between the two ends. The CDR3 reads CASGQFSGANVLTF. DNA for the CDR3: TGTGCCAGCGGACAGTTCTCTGGGGCCAACGTCCTGACTTTC.

For this clone: Within the sample, other DNA sequences also encode this same CDR3. The rearrangement uses TRBV4-3 and TRBJ2-7; 7 bases are shared with TRBD1. Trimming removed 0 bases from V and 3 bases from J; junction bases left unmatched: 5. The CDR3 covers 15 residues. Germline lookup yields CDR1 LGHNA and CDR2 YSLEER. This chain's CDR3 is CASSQDTGDLYEQYF. The DNA for the CDR3 is TGCGCCAGCAGCCAAGACACAGGGGATCTCTACGAGCAGTACTTC.

The chain links TRBV4-3 to TRBJ2-5, with TRBD2 matching 7 bases. The CDR3 runs 16 residues. Per the germline V gene, CDR1 is LGHNA and CDR2 is YSLEER. The trim removed 1 base at V and 2 bases at J, leaving 7 bases unmatched. This chain's CDR3 is CASSQVGSGIQETQYF. CDR3 DNA: TGCGCCAGCAGCCAAGTCGGGAGCGGGATTCAAGAGACCCAGTACTTC.

This clone has more than one count but fewer than ten. The chain uses TRBV5-1 and TRBJ2-5, with 7 nucleotides matching TRBD2. This CDR3 region has 16 residues. After removal of 4 bases from V and 1 base from J, the junction contained 10 bases not matched to a gene. Germline CDR1 is SGHRS and CDR2 is YFSETQ. CDR3 region: CASSAQYSSGQETQYF. CDR3 in DNA: TGCGCCAGCAGCGCCCAATATTCTAGCGGCCAAGAGACCCAGTACTTC.

This sequence joins TRBV5-4 and TRBJ2-3; TRBD2 agrees at 8 bases. V trimming: 1 base; J trimming: 2 bases; junction bases outside the gene matches: 3. The CDR3 runs to 15 residues. Germline V gives CDR1 SGHNT, CDR2 YYREEE (reference sequence). In DNA, the CDR3 is TGTGCCAGCAGCTTGCCTAGCGGGTTCACAGATACGCAGTATTTT. This encodes CASSLPSGFTDTQYF.

This clone showed up just a few times. This rearrangement joins TRBV7-9 to TRBJ2-7; weak D call: TRBD2 (6 bases). Trimming stripped 8 bases from V and 2 bases from J, with 19 bases between. This CDR3 contains 15 residues. Germline V gene lookup returns CDR1 SEHNR and CDR2 FQNEAQ (reference sequence). The CDR3 nucleotides read TGTGCCAGCGGCCCTCTGGGGGGAGCCCCCTACGAGCAGTACTTC. Translation gives CASGPLGGAPYEQYF.

The rearrangement joins TRBV7-8 to TRBJ2-1, with D perhaps TRBD1 (5 bases). The CDR3 length is 12 residues. Germline V gene data show CDR1 as SGHVS and CDR2 as FQNEAQ. Trimming shortened V by 5 bases and J by 9 bases, and 11 bases separated the two germline ends. CDR3 amino acids: CASSIPQGEQFF. The CDR3 region has the DNA TGTGCCAGCAGCATCCCCCAGGGTGAGCAGTTCTTC.

The chain is built from TRBV5-1 and TRBJ2-3; a weak D match, TRBD1 (6 bases). V lost 4 bases and J 2 bases, leaving 11 bases between the germline ends. CDR3 length: 14 amino acids. CDR1 SGHRS and CDR2 YFSETQ come from the germline V gene. The CDR3 coding sequence is TGCGCCAGCAGCCTAGGACAGTCCACAGATACGCAGTATTTT. It is translated as CASSLGQSTDTQYF.

The rearrangement joins TRBV3-1 (or the pseudogene TRBV3-2) to TRBJ2-1, with TRBD2 matching over 7 bases. The germline V gene encodes CDR1 LGHDT and CDR2 YNNKEL (reference sequence). The CDR3 runs to 18 residues. J lost 5 bases, V lost 1 base, and 14 bases had no gene match. CDR3 sequence (DNA): TGTGCCAGCAGCCAAGGGCGCGGGGGATGGGCGGGGGACAATGAGCAGTTCTTC. Its protein product is CASSQGRGGWAGDNEQFF.

The J gene is TRBJ2-1, the V gene TRBV4-3, with TRBD2 matching over 7 bases. Germline loops: CDR1 LGHNA, CDR2 YSLEER. The CDR3 length is 15 residues. V shed 1 base and J 6 bases; nucleotides not matched to a gene: 6. The CDR3 spells CASSQGAGVLNEQFF. The CDR3 region has the DNA TGCGCCAGCAGCCAAGGGGCGGGAGTGCTCAATGAGCAGTTCTTC.

The J gene is TRBJ2-1, the V gene TRBV7-3; 8 nucleotides agree with TRBD1. The junction had 6 bases not matched to a gene; V was cut back by 5 bases and J by 3 bases. The CDR3 has 15 residues. In germline, CDR1 is SGHTA, CDR2 FQGTGA. The CDR3 spells CASSPQGALYNEQFF. For the CDR3, the DNA is TGTGCCAGCAGCCCCCAGGGGGCGCTCTACAATGAGCAGTTCTTC.

This rearrangement joins TRBV7-6 to TRBJ2-2; perhaps TRBD1 as D (6 bases). The CDR3 is made up of 14 amino acids. Trimming removed 5 bases from V and 7 bases from J, with 14 bases in between. CDR1 SGHVS and CDR2 FNYEAQ come from the germline V gene. CDR3 nucleotides: TGTGCCAGCAGCGCCGGACAGCCGGTCGGGGAGCTGTTTTTT. This gives the protein CASSAGQPVGELFF.

This clone has only a few counts. This rearrangement joins TRBV7-9 to TRBJ2-1; 8 bases agree with TRBD2. V was pared by 5 bases and J by 5 bases, with 14 bases of the junction left unmatched. The CDR3 is made up of 17 amino acids. CDR1 and CDR2 (germline): SEHNR, FQNEAQ (reference sequence). This chain's CDR3 is CASSPPFPGGLDNEQFF. CDR3 coding DNA: TGTGCCAGCAGCCCACCCTTCCCGGGAGGGCTGGACAATGAGCAGTTCTTC.

V and J are TRBV6-5 and TRBJ2-2, with 7 bases lining up with TRBD2. Unmatched junction bases numbered 6, after V lost 4 bases and J lost 4 bases. The germline CDR1 and CDR2 sequences are MNHEY and SVGAGI. This CDR3 has 15 residues. The CDR3: CASSSPPGGTGELFF. The CDR3 DNA is TGTGCCAGCAGTTCACCCCCGGGGGGCACCGGGGAGCTGTTTTTT.

With regard to this clone: This likely reflects a read error, since a far larger clone is one base away. The chain is built from TRBV11-2 and TRBJ2-7; 8 nucleotides line up with TRBD1. CDR1 and CDR2 (germline): SGHAT, FQNNGV. The CDR3 is 15 residues long. CDR3 region: CASSPGTGGNSPLHF. The CDR3 DNA follows: TGTGCCAGCAGCCCAGGAACAGGGGGAAATTCACCCCTCCACTTC.

The V call is TRBV18, the J call TRBJ2-1; 7 nucleotides line up with TRBD2. J gave up 0 bases and V 6 bases, and 5 bases lay outside the gene matches. Germline V lookup: CDR1 KGHSH, CDR2 LQKENI. CDR3 length: 15 amino acids. CDR3 bases: TGTGCCAGCTCTCTGGGGGGGGACTCCTACAATGAGCAGTTCTTC. It codes for CASSLGGDSYNEQFF. Supplemented by reference TRBV18 and TRBJ2-1, the full variable domain reads NAGVMQNPRHLVRRRGQEARLRCSPMKGHSHVYWYRQLPEEGLKFMVYLQKENIIDESGMPKERFSAEFPKEGPSILRIQQVVRGDSAAYFCASSLGGDSYNEQFFGPGTRLTVL.

In this sample, this clone turned up once. The V call is TRBV12-3 or TRBV12-4, the J call TRBJ1-4, with 9 bases identical to TRBD1. With V trimmed by 5 bases and J by 10 bases, 5 bases remained unmatched. The CDR3 extends over 13 amino acids. The CDR3 spells CASSGDRERKLFF. CDR3 coding DNA: TGTGCCAGCAGTGGGGACAGGGAACGAAAACTGTTTTTT.

The chain recombines TRBV5-1 with TRBJ2-3, with a weak D call TRBD1 (6 bases). This CDR3 has 15 amino acids. Trimming shortened V by 2 bases and J by 3 bases, and 13 bases separated the two germline ends. In germline, CDR1 is SGHRS, CDR2 YFSETQ. The CDR3 sequence: CASSLLGQQTDTQYF. For the CDR3, the DNA is TGCGCCAGCAGCTTATTAGGACAGCAAACAGATACGCAGTATTTT.

The gene calls are TRBV19 and TRBJ1-3, with D perhaps matching TRBD1 (5 bases). V lost 9 bases to trimming and J lost 0 bases, with 15 bases between them. The CDR3 runs 15 residues. CDR1 and CDR2 (germline): LNHDA, SQIVND (reference sequence). The CDR3 reads CASRDRQGSGNTIYF. CDR3 nucleotides: TGTGCCAGCCGCGACCGGCAGGGCTCTGGAAACACCATATATTTT.

This clone was counted between two and nine times. This chain joins TRBV29-1 and TRBJ1-1; tentatively, D is TRBD1 (6 bases). V lost 4 bases and J lost 4, with 13 bases in between. Germline V gives CDR1 SQVTM, CDR2 ANQGSEA. The CDR3 is made up of 13 amino acids. The CDR3 here is CSVGSGAGTEAFF. DNA of the CDR3: TGCAGCGTTGGATCAGGGGCGGGCACTGAAGCTTTCTTT.

The V call is TRBV6-5, the J call TRBJ2-7; D perhaps matches TRBD1 (5 bases). CDR3 length equals 13 residues. Germline lookup yields CDR1 MNHEY and CDR2 SVGAGI. Deletions cut 5 bases from V and 3 bases from J, with 11 bases between. The CDR3 sequence is CASSRGYIYEQYF. The DNA for the CDR3 is TGTGCCAGCAGTAGGGGCTATATCTACGAGCAGTACTTC.

This clone has a handful of counts. The rearrangement joins TRBV7-2 to TRBJ1-2; D is uncertain. Looked up from germline, CDR1 is SGHTA and CDR2 is FQGNSA. The CDR3 extends over 14 amino acids. Trimming took 3 bases from V and 2 from J, leaving 10 bases between them. CDR3 loop: CASSLGGINYGYTF. The CDR3 nucleotides read TGTGCCAGCAGCTTGGGAGGGATAAACTATGGCTACACCTTC. Together with reference TRBV7-2 and TRBJ1-2, the CDR3 gives the full variable domain: GAGVSQSPSNKVTEKGKDVELRCDPISGHTALYWYRQSLGQGLEFLIYFQGNSAPDKSGLPSDRFSAERTGGSVSTLTIQRTQQEDSAVYLCASSLGGINYGYTFGSGTRLTVV.

This CDR3 is CASIPAGTYLSEQFF. For the CDR3, the DNA is TGTGCCAGCATCCCCGCCGGGACATACTTGAGTGAGCAGTTCTTC. V and J are TRBV6-5 and TRBJ2-1; D is perhaps TRBD1 (6 bases). This CDR3 has 15 residues. The V gene's germline CDR1 is MNHEY and CDR2 SVGAGI. The V gene lost 7 bases and the J gene lost 9 bases, with 22 bases spanning the gap.

The chain has TRBV7-9 and TRBJ1-2; the match to TRBD1 covers 10 bases. V trimming: 0 bases; J trimming: 3 bases; junction bases outside the gene matches: 4. Germline loops: CDR1 SEHNR, CDR2 FQNEAQ (reference sequence). CDR3 length equals 16 residues. CDR3 DNA sequence: TGTGCCAGCAGCTTAGCTCCGACAGGGGGCGACTATGGCTACACCTTC. The encoded protein is CASSLAPTGGDYGYTF.